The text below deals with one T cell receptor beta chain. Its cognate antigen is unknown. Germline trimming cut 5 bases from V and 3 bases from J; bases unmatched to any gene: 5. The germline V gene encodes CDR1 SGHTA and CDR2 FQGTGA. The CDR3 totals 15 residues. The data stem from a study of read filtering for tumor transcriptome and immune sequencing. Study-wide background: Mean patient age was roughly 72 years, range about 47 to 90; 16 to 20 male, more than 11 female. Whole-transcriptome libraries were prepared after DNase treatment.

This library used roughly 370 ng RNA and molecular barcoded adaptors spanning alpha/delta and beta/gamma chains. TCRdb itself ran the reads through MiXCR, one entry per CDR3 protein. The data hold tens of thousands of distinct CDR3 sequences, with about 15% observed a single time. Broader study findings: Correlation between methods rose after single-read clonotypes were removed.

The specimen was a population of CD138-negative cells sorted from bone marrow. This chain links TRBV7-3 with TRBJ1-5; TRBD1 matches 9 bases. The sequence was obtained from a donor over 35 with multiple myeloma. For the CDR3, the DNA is TGTGCCAGCAGCCCGGGACAGGGTTCCAATCAGCCCCAGCATTTT. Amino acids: CASSPGQGSNQPQHF.